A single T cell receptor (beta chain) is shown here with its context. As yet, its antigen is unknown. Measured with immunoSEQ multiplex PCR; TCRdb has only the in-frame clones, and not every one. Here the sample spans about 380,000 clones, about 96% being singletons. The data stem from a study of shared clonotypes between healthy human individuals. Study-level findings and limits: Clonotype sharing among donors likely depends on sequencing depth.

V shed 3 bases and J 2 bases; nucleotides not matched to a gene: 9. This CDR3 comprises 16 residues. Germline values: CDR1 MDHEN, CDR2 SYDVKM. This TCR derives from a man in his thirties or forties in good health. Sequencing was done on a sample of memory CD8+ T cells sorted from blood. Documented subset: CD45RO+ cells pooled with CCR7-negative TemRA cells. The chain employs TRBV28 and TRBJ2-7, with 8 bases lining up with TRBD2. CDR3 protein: CASSFSSGRGTYEQYF. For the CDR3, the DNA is TGTGCCAGCAGTTTTTCCAGCGGGAGAGGTACCTACGAGCAGTACTTC.